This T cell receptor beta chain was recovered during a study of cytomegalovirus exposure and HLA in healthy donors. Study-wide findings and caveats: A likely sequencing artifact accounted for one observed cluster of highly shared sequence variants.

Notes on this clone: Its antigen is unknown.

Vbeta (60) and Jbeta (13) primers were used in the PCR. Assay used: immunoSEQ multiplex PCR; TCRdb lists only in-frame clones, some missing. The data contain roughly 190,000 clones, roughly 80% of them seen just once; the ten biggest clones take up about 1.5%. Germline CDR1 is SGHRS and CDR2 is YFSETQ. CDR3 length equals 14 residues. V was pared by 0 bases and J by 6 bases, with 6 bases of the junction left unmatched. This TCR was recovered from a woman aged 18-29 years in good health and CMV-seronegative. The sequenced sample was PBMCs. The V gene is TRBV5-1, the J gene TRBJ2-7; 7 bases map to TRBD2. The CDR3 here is CASSLGREWPEQYF. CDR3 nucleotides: TGCGCCAGCAGCTTGGGGCGGGAGTGGCCCGAGCAGTACTTC.